The source of this T cell receptor (beta chain) is a study of T cell responses to AZD1222 COVID-19 vaccine. Across the study: Pooled samples include second doses given at about 4 or 12 weeks.

To note about this clone: As yet, its antigen is unknown.

CDR1 is SGHNT and CDR2 is YENEEA in the germline V gene. The CDR3 is made up of 17 amino acids. V lost 5 bases, J lost 8 bases, and 25 bases lay in between. Whole-study findings and limits: Targets within unmutated variant regions were reportedly found for nearly half of spike-specific TCRs.

TCRdb keeps only in-frame clones here, not all; method: immunoSEQ multiplex PCR. Of about 140,000 clones in the sample, 80% to 95% were seen once. The material was peripheral blood, obtained on day 0 of AZD1222 vaccination. This clonotype originated in an adult in good health. The V gene is TRBV11-3, the J gene TRBJ2-1; the D call may be TRBD1 or TRBD2 (5 bases each). This chain's CDR3 is CASSRSEGQGYLDEQFF. In DNA, the CDR3 is TGTGCCAGCAGCCGATCTGAGGGGCAGGGCTATCTCGATGAGCAGTTCTTC.